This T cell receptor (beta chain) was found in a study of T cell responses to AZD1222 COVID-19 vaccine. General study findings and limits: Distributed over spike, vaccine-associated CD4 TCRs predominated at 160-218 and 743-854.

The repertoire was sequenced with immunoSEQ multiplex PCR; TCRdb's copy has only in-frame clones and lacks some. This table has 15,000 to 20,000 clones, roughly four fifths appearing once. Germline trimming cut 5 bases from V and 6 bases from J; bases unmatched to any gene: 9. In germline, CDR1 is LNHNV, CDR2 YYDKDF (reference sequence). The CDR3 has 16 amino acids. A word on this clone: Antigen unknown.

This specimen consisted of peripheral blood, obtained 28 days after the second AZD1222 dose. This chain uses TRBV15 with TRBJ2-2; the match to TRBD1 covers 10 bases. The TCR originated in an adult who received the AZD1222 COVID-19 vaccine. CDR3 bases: TGTGCCACCAGCGGCCGGGACAGGGGTTCCGCCGGGGAGCTGTTTTTT. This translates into CATSGRDRGSAGELFF.